This T cell receptor beta chain was recovered during a study of blood T cells in healthy people across ages. A second about 7 to 11 cycle PCR used barcoded and J-beta primers. TCRdb reanalysed the 5' RACE reads using MiXCR and keeps one entry per CDR3 protein. The table has more than 1,400,000 distinct CDR3 sequences, around 39% seen once; the top ten hold around 8%. The CDR3 is 12 amino acids. CDR1 SQVTM and CDR2 ANQGSEA come from the germline V gene. Trimming took 6 bases from V and 6 from J; bases not matched to a gene: 5. The study's findings and limits: More naive CD4+ cells and higher diversity marked long-lived donors relative to aged donors. Measured against age, TCR beta diversity per million T cells decreased in a roughly linear manner.

In its sample, this clonotype was seen a few times. Its antigen is undetermined. This receptor was taken from a woman aged 18-29 years in good health. The chain couples TRBV29-1 to TRBJ2-7; the match to TRBD2 covers 10 bases. The source material was blood. The CDR3 DNA follows: TGCAGCGTGGGGCTAGCGGGAGCCGAGCAGTACTTC. Protein product: CSVGLAGAEQYF.